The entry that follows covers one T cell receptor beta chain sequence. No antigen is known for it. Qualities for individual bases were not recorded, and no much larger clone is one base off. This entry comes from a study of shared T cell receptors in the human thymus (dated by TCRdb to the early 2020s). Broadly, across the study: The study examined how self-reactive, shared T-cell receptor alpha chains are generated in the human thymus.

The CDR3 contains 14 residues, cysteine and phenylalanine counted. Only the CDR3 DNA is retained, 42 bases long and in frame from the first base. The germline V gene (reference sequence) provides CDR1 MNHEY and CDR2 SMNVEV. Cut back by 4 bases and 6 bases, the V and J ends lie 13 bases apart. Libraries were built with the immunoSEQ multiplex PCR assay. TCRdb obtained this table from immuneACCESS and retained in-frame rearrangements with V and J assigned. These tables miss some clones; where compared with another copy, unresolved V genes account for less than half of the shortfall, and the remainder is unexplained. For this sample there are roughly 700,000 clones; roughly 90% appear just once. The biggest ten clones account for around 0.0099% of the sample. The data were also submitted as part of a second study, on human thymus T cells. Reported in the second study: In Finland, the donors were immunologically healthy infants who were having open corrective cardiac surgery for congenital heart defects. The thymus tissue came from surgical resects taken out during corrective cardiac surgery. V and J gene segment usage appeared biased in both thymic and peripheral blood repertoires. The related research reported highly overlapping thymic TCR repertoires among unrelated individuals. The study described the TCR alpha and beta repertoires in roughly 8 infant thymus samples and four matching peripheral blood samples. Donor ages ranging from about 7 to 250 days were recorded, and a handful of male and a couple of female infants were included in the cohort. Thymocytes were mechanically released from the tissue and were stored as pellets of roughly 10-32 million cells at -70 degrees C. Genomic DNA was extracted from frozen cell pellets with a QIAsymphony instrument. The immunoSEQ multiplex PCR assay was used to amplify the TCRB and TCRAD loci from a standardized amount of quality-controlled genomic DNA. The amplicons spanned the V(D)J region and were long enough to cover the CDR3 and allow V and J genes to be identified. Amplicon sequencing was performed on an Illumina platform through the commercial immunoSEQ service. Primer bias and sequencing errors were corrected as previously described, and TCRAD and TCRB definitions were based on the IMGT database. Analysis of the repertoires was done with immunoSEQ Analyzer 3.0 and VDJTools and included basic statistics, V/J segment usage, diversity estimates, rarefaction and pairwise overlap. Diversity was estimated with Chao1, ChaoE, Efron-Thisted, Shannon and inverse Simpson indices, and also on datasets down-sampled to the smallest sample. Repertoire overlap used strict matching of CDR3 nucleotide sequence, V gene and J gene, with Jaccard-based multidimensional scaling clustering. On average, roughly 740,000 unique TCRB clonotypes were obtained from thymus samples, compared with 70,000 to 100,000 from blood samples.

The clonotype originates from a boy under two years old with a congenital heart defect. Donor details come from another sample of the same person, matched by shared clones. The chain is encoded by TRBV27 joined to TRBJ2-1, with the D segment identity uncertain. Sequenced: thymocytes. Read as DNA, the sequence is TGTGCCAGCAGTTCTCCCCCTTCCCCCAATGAGCAGTTCTTC. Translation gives CASSSPPSPNEQFF.